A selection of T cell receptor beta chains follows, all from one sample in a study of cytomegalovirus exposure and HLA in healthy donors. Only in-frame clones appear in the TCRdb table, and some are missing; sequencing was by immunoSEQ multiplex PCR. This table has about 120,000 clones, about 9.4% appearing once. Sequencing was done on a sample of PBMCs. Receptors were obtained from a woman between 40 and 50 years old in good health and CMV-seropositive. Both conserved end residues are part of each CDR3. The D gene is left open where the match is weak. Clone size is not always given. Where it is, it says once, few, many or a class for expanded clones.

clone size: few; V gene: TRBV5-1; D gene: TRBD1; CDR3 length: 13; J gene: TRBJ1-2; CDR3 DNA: TGCGCCAGCAGCTTTGACAGGGACTCCGGCTACACCTTC; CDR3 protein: CASSFDRDSGYTF
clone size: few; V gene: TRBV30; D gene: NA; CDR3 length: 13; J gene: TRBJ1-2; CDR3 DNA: TGTGCCTGGTCACTGGGGGGGCAAGGTGGCTACACCTTC; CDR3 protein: CAWSLGGQGGYTF
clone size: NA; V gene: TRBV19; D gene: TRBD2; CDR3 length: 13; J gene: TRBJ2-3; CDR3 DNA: TGTGCCATTGGCGTCGGGGGGGGCAACGCGCAGTATTTT; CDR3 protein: CAIGVGGGNAQYF
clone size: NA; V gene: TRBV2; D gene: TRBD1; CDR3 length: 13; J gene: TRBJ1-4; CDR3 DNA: TGTGCCAGCAGGCCCACAGGGGGCGAAAAACTGTTTTTT; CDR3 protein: CASRPTGGEKLFF
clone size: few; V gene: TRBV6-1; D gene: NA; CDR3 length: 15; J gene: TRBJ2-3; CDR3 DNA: TGTGCCAGCAGTGAAAGCCAGGGGTGGACAGATACGCAGTATTTT; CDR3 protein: CASSESQGWTDTQYF
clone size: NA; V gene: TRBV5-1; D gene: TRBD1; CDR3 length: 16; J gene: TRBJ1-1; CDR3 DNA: TGCGCCAGCAGCAACCTGGGCAGGGGGCCGGGAACTGAAGCTTTCTTT; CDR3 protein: CASSNLGRGPGTEAFF
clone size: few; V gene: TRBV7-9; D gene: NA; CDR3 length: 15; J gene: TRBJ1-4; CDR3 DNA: TGTGCCAGCAGCTTAGCCGGGAAGACTAATGAAAAACTGTTTTTT; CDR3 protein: CASSLAGKTNEKLFF
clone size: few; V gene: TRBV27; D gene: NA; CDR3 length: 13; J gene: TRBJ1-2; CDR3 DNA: TGTGCCAGCAGTTTACAACGGGGCTATGGCTACACCTTC; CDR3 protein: CASSLQRGYGYTF
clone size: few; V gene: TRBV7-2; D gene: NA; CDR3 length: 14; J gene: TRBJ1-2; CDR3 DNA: TGTGCCAGCAGCTTAGGGGCAGGGGACTATGGCTACACCTTC; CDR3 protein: CASSLGAGDYGYTF
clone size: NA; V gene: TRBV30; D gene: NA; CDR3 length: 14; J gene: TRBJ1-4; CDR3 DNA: TGTGCCTCGTCCCAGGGAGGGGACAATGAAAAACTGTTTTTT; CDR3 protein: CASSQGGDNEKLFF
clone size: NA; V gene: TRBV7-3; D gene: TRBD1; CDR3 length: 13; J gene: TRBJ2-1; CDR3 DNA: TGTGCCAGCAGGTTTACAGGGGGAAATGAGCAGTTCTTC; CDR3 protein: CASRFTGGNEQFF
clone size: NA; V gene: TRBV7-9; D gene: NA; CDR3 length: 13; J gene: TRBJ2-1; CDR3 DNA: TGTGCCAGCAGCTTAGGTGGACTACCCGACTCGTTCTTC; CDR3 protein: CASSLGGLPDSFF
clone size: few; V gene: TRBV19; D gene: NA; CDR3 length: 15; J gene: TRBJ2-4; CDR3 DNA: TGTGCCAGTAGTACGTCTGGCATAGCCAAAAACATTCAGTACTTC; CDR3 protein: CASSTSGIAKNIQYF
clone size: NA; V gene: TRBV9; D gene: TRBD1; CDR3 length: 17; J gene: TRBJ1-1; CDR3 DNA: TGTGCCAGCAGCGTGGCGGGGACAGGGGGCCTGAACACTGAAGCTTTCTTT; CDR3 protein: CASSVAGTGGLNTEAFF
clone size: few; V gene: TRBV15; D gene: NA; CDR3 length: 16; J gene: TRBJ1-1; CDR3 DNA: TGTGCCACCAGCAGAGCTACAGGGCGCCTGAACACTGAAGCTTTCTTT; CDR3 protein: CATSRATGRLNTEAFF
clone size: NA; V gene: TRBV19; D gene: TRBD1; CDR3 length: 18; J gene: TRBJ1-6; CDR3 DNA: TGTGCCAGTAGTAAGACCGGGACAGCAAGCTCCTATAATTCACCCCTCCACTTT; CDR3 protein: CASSKTGTASSYNSPLHF
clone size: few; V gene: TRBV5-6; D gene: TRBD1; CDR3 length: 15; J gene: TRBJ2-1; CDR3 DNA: TGTGCCAGCAGCTCAGGGGGATTGATGTACAATGAGCAGTTCTTC; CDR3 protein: CASSSGGLMYNEQFF
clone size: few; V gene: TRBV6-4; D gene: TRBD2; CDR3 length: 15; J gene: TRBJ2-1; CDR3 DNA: TGTGCCAGCAGTGAGGCGGGGGGGTTCTACAATGAGCAGTTCTTC; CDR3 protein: CASSEAGGFYNEQFF
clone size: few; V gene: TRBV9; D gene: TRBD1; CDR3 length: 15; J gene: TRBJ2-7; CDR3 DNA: TGTGCCAGCAGCCTTGACAGGGGGCAAGTCTACGAGCAGTACTTC; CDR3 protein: CASSLDRGQVYEQYF
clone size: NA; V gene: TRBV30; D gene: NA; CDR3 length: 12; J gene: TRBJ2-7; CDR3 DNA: TGTGCCTGGAGCGGGTACACCTACGAGCAGTACTTC; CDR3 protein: CAWSGYTYEQYF
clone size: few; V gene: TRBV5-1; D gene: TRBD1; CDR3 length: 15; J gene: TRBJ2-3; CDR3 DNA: TGCGCCAGCAGCTTACAGGGGTTGGGAACAGATACGCAGTATTTT; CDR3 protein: CASSLQGLGTDTQYF
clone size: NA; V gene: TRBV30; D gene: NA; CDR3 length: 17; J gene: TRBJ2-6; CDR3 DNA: TGTGCCTGGAGTACTGTCCGGGGTACCCCTGGGGCCAACGTCCTGACTTTC; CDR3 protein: CAWSTVRGTPGANVLTF
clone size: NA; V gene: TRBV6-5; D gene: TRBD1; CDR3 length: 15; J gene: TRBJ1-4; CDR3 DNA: TGTGCCAGCAGCTGGACAGGGGGTCCTAATGAAAAACTGTTTTTT; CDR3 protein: CASSWTGGPNEKLFF
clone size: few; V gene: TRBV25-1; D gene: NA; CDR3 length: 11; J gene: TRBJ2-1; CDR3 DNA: TGTGCCAGCAGTGATAACAATGAGCAGTTCTTC; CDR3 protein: CASSDNNEQFF
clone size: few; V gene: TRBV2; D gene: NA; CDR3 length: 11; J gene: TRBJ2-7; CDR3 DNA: TGTGCCAGCAGAGTAGTGAGCGAGCAGTACTTC; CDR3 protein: CASRVVSEQYF
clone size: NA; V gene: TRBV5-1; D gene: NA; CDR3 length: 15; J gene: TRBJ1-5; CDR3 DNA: TGCGCCAGCAGCCCGACAGACCGAAGCAATCAGCCCCAGCATTTT; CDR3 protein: CASSPTDRSNQPQHF
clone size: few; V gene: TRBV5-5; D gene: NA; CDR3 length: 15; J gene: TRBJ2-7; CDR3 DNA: TGTGCCAGCAGCTTGGGGGGTTTTGGGGGCGCGATGCAGTACTTC; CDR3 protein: CASSLGGFGGAMQYF
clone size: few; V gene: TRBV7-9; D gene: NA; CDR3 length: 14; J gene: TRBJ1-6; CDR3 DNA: TGTGCCAGCAGTTTAGGGGGACTGAATTCACCCCTCCACTTT; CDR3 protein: CASSLGGLNSPLHF
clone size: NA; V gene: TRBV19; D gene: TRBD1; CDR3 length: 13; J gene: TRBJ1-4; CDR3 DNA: TGTGCCAGTAAACCAGGGGGCAGTGAAAAACTGTTTTTT; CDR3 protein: CASKPGGSEKLFF
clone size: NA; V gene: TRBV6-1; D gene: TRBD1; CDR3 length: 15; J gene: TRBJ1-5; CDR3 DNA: TGTGCCAGCACCCCAGGAGGACAGGGAGGGCAGCCCCAGCATTTT; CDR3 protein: CASTPGGQGGQPQHF
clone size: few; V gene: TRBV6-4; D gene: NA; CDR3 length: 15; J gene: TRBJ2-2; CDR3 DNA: TGTGCCACCAACCTTGTACGGGGATACACCGGGGAGCTGTTTTTT; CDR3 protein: CATNLVRGYTGELFF
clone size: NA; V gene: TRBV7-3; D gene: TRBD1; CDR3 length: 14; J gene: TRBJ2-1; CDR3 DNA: TGTGCCAGCAGCTTGCCAGGGGGATACAATGAGCAGTTCTTC; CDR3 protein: CASSLPGGYNEQFF
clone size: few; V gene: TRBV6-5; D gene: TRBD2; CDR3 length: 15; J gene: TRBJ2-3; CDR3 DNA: TGTGCCAGCAGTCCACAACTAGCGGGGGGCCGTACGCAGTATTTT; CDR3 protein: CASSPQLAGGRTQYF
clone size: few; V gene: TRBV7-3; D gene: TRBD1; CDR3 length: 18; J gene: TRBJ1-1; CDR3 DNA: TGTGCCAGCAGCATCTCCGCGGACAGGATCTCGCGCGACACTGAAGCTTTCTTT; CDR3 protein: CASSISADRISRDTEAFF
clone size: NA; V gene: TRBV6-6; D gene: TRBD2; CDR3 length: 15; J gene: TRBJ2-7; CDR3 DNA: TGTGCCAGCAGCCCAGGGGGACTAGCAGCATACGAGCAGTACTTC; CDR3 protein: CASSPGGLAAYEQYF
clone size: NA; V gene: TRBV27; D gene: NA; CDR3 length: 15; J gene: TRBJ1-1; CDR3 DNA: TGTGCCAGCAGTTTACTTCGGGGAATGAACACTGAAGCTTTCTTT; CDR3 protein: CASSLLRGMNTEAFF
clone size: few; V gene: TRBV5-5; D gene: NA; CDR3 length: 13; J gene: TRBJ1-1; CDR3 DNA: TGTGCCAGCAGCTTCCTGCCGGGTGCTGAAGCTTTCTTT; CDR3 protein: CASSFLPGAEAFF
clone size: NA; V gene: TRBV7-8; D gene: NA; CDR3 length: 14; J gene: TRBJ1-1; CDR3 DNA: TGTGCCAGCAGCTTATTGTTAGCGAACACTGAAGCTTTCTTT; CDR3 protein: CASSLLLANTEAFF
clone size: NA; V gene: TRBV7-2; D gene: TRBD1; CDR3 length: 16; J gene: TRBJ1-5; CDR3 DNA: TGTGCCAGCAGCTTAGGGGACAGCTATTTAGAAAAGGCCCAGCATTTT; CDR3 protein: CASSLGDSYLEKAQHF
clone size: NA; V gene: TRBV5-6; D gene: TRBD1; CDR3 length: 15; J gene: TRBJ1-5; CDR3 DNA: TGTGCCAGCAGCTGGGGACAGGGGAGAGGTCAGCCCCAGCATTTT; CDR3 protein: CASSWGQGRGQPQHF
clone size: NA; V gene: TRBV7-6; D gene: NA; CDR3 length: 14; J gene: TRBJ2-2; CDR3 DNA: TGTGCCAGCAGCTCCCCACAGGGCACCGGGGAGCTGTTTTTT; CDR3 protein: CASSSPQGTGELFF
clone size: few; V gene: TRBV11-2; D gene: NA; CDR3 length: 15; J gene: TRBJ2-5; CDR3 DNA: TGTGCCAGCAGCTTAGAATTCCAGGGTCTGGAGACCCAGTACTTC; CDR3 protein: CASSLEFQGLETQYF
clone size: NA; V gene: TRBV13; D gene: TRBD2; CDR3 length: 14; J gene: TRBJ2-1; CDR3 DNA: TGTGCCAGCAGCTTAGTCGGGGGGGCCGGTGAGCAGTTCTTC; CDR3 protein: CASSLVGGAGEQFF
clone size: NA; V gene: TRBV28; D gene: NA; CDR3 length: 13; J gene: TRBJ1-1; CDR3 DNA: TGTGCCAGCAGAAGAGACAGGAACACTGAAGCTTTCTTT; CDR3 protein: CASRRDRNTEAFF
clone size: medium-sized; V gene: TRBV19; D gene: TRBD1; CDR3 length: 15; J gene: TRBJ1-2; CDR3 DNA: TGTGCCAGTAGTATCCCGGGACAGGGAAGATACGGCTACACCTTC; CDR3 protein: CASSIPGQGRYGYTF
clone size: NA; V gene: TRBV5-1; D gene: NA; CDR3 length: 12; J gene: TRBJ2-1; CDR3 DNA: TGCGCCAGCAGCTTCCCAAACAATGAGCAGTTCTTC; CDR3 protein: CASSFPNNEQFF
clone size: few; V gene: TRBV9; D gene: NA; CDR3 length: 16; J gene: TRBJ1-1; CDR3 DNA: TGTGCCAGCAGCGTAGTAAGGTTCGGAGGGGACACTGAAGCTTTCTTT; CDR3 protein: CASSVVRFGGDTEAFF
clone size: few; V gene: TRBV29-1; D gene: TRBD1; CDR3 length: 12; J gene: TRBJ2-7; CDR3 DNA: TGCAGCGTTGAAGGGACAGGGGGCGAGCAGTACTTC; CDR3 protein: CSVEGTGGEQYF
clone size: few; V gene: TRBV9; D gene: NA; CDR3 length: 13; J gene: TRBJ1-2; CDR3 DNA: TGTGCCAGCAGCGCCACGGATCTGGGCGGCTACACCTTC; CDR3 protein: CASSATDLGGYTF
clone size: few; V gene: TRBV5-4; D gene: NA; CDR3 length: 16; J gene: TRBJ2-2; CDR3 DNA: TGTGCCAGCAGCTTGGAACTTTTGGCGAACACCGGGGAGCTGTTTTTT; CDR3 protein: CASSLELLANTGELFF
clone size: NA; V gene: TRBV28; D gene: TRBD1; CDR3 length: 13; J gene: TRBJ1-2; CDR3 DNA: TGTGCCAGCAGGCCTGGGACAGCTTATGGCTACACCTTC; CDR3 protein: CASRPGTAYGYTF
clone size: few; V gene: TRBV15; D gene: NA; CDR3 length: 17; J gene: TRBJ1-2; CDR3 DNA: TGTGCCACCAGCAGAGATGGTTCCACAGCCACTAACTATGGCTACACCTTC; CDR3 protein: CATSRDGSTATNYGYTF
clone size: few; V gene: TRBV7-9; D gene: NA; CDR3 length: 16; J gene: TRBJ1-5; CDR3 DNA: TGTGCCAGCAGCTTAGTGGGGGGGAGCGGCAATCAGCCCCAGCATTTT; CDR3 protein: CASSLVGGSGNQPQHF
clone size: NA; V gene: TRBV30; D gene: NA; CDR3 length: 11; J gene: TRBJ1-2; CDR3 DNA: TGTGCCTGGAGTGATGGAGGGGGCTACACCTTC; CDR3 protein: CAWSDGGGYTF
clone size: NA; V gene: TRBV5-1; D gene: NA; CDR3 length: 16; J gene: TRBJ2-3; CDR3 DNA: TGCGCCAGCAGCTTGTTTGGGGGGAAAAGCACAGATACGCAGTATTTT; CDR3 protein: CASSLFGGKSTDTQYF
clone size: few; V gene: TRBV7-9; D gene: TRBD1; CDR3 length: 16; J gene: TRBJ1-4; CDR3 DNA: TGTGCCAGCAGTCGAGCCGACAGGGGAATTGATGAAAAACTGTTTTTT; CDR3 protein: CASSRADRGIDEKLFF
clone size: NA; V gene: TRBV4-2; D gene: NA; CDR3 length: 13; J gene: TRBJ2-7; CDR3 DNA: TGTGCCAGCAGCTCACAGGGTTGGGGCGAGCAGTACTTC; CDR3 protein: CASSSQGWGEQYF
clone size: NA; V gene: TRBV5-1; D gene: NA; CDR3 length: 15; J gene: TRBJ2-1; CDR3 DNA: TGCGCCAGCACCCTGATGGGAGACTCCTACAATGAGCAGTTCTTC; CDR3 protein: CASTLMGDSYNEQFF
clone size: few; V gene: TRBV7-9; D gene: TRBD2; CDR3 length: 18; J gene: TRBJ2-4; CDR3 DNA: TGTGCCAGCAGCTCCCCGGGACTAGCGGGTCAAGCCAAAAACATTCAGTACTTC; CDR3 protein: CASSSPGLAGQAKNIQYF